Below, 11 T cell receptor beta chains from the same sample are listed, as sequenced in a study of T cell responses to AZD1222 COVID-19 vaccine. TCRdb's table, derived via immunoSEQ multiplex PCR, lists solely in-frame clones and lacks some. Of about 160,000 clones listed, roughly nine tenths were seen once; the top ten hold approximately 2%. The starting material was peripheral blood, obtained on day 0 of AZD1222 vaccination. The source is an adult in good health.

The genes are TRBV29-1 and TRBJ2-3, with a possible D match to TRBD2 (7 bases). Germline V CDR1 and CDR2: SQVTM, ANQGSEA. This CDR3 is built from 14 residues. The V end was cut by 6 bases, the J end by 3 bases, with 16 bases between. Here the CDR3 DNA reads TGCAGCGTGGGATCTGGGAGGGGGACAGATACGCAGTATTTT. Translating gives CSVGSGRGTDTQYF.

CDR3 nucleotide sequence: TGTGCCAGCAGCCTTTCAACAGGGGACAATGAGCAGTTCTTC. It encodes CASSLSTGDNEQFF. The rearrangement links TRBV13 to TRBJ2-1, with 7 bases fitting TRBD1. CDR1 is PRHDT and CDR2 is FYEKMQ in the germline V gene (reference sequence). The CDR3 runs to 14 residues. Trimming at V came to 5 bases and at J to 5 bases, leaving 6 bases not matched to a gene.

The V and J genes are TRBV2 and TRBJ1-5; D remains ambiguous. V was shortened by 5 bases and J by 5 bases, with 10 bases between the two germline ends. This CDR3 is built from 13 residues. Germline lookup yields CDR1 SNHLY and CDR2 FYNNEI. The CDR3 is CASSWLQDQPQHF. For the CDR3, the DNA is TGTGCCAGCAGTTGGCTACAAGATCAGCCCCAGCATTTT.

J is TRBJ2-5 and V is TRBV25-1; 7 bases are a match to TRBD1. CDR1 and CDR2 (germline): MGHDK, SYGVNS. J lost 4 bases, V lost 4 bases, and 9 bases had no gene match. This CDR3 spans 15 amino acids. The CDR3 DNA sequence: TGTGCCAGCAGTGGCAAACAGGGGCCCGGAGAGACCCAGTACTTC. This gives the protein CASSGKQGPGETQYF.

The chain links TRBV6-1 to TRBJ2-1, with TRBD2 matching over 10 bases. Trimming removed 2 bases from V and 7 bases from J; junction bases left unmatched: 8. Germline loops: CDR1 MNHNS, CDR2 SASEGT. This CDR3 comprises 16 residues. The CDR3 reads CASSESPSGGGNEQFF. In DNA form, the CDR3 reads TGTGCCAGCAGTGAAAGCCCTAGCGGGGGCGGGAATGAGCAGTTCTTC.

V is TRBV28 and J is TRBJ1-6; 7 nucleotides align to TRBD1. The germline V gene encodes CDR1 MDHEN and CDR2 SYDVKM. The V segment lost 5 bases and the J segment 11 bases; nucleotides outside the gene matches: 12. This CDR3 is 15 amino acids long. CDR3 sequence (DNA): TGTGCCAGCAGTCCTCAGACAGGGATGTCGCCACCCCTCCACTTT. Translation: CASSPQTGMSPPLHF.

The rearrangement joins TRBV7-2 to TRBJ2-5; the D gene is possibly TRBD2 (6 bases). This CDR3 has 15 amino acids. Trimming pared 1 base from V and 4 bases from J, leaving 13 bases between. Per the germline V gene, CDR1 is SGHTA and CDR2 is FQGNSA. As DNA, the CDR3 is TGTGCCAGCAGCTTAGTTCCCCGAGCGGGAGAGACCCAGTACTTC. This sequence encodes CASSLVPRAGETQYF.

This clone was counted between two and nine times. This chain joins TRBV30 and TRBJ2-1; 10 bases align to TRBD2. Per the germline V gene, CDR1 is GTSNPN and CDR2 is SVGIG (reference sequence). The junction had 8 bases not matched to a gene; V was cut back by 5 bases and J by 7 bases. This CDR3 is 14 amino acids long. CDR3 sequence: CAWGKRGGRNEQFF. CDR3 DNA sequence: TGTGCCTGGGGAAAGCGGGGGGGCCGTAATGAGCAGTTCTTC. The whole variable domain, filled in from reference TRBV30 and TRBJ2-1, reads SQTIHQWPATLVQPVGSPLSLECTVEGTSNPNLYWYRQAAGRGLQLLFYSVGIGQISSEVPQNLSASRPQDRQFILSSKKLLLSDSGFYLCAWGKRGGRNEQFFGPGTRLTVL.

The V and J genes are TRBV9 and TRBJ1-3, with D uncertain. Looked up from germline, CDR1 is SGDLS and CDR2 is YYNGEE. The CDR3 extends over 15 amino acids. V was trimmed by 0 bases and J by 0 bases, leaving 7 bases between them. The CDR3 sequence: CASSVGGSSGNTIYF. CDR3 sequence (DNA): TGTGCCAGCAGCGTAGGGGGAAGCTCTGGAAACACCATATATTTT. The variable domain in full, with the rest retrieved from reference TRBV9 and TRBJ1-3, is DSGVTQTPKHLITATGQRVTLRCSPRSGDLSVYWYQQSLDQGLQFLIQYYNGEERAKGNILERFSAQQFPDLHSELNLSSLELGDSALYFCASSVGGSSGNTIYFGEGSWLTVV.

This clone was detected only a few times. The chain is built from TRBV4-2 and TRBJ1-2; D gene unclear. The V gene's germline CDR1 is LGHNA and CDR2 YNFKEQ. CDR3 length equals 14 residues. V lost 4 bases and J lost 1, with 10 bases in between. The CDR3 reads CASSRETDNYGYTF. CDR3 nucleotides: TGTGCCAGCAGCCGAGAAACAGATAACTATGGCTACACCTTC.

This clone was recorded only once. The chain links TRBV10-3 to TRBJ2-3; 7 nucleotides line up with TRBD2. CDR1 ENHRY and CDR2 SYGVKD come from the germline V gene. V lost 4 bases, J lost 4 bases, and 5 bases stayed unmatched. CDR3 length: 14 amino acids. The CDR3 coding sequence is TGTGCCATCAGTGCGGCGGGAGCATCAGATACGCAGTATTTT. Translation: CAISAAGASDTQYF.